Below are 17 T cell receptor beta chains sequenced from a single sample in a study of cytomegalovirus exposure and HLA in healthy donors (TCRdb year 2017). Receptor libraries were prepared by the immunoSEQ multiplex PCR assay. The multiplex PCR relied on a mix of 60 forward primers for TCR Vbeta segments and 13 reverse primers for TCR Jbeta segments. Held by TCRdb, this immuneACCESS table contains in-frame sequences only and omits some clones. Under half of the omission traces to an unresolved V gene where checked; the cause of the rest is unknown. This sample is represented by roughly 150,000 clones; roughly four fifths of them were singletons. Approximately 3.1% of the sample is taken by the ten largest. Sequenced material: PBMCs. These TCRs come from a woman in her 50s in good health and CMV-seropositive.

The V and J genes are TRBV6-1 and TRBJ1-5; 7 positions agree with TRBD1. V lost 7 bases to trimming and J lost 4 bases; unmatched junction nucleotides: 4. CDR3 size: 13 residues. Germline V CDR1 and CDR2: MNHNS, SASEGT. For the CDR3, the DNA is TGTGCCAGCATAACAGGGGCTAATCAGCCCCAGCATTTT. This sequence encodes CASITGANQPQHF.

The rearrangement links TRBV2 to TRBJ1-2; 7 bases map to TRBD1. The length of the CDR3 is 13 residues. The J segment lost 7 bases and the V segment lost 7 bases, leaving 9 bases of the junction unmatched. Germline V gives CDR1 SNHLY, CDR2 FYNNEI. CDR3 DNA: TGTGCCAGCAATCCGGGACAGTCAAGTGGCTACACCTTC. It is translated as CASNPGQSSGYTF. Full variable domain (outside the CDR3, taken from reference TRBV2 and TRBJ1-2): EPEVTQTPSHQVTQMGQEVILRCVPISNHLYFYWYRQILGQKVEFLVSFYNNEISEKSEIFDDQFSVERPDGSNFTLKIRSTKLEDSAMYFCASNPGQSSGYTFGSGTRLTVV.

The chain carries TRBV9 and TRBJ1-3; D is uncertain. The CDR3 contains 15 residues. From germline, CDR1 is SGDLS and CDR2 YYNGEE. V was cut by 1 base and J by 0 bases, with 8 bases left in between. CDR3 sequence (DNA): TGTGCCAGCAGCGTACGAGACAACTCTGGAAACACCATATATTTT. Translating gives CASSVRDNSGNTIYF.

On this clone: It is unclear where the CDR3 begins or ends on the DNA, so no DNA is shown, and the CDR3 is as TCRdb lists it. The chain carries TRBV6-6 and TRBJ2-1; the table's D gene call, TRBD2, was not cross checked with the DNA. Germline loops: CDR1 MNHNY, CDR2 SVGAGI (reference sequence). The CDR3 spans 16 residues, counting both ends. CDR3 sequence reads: CASSTSAGRSYNEQFF.

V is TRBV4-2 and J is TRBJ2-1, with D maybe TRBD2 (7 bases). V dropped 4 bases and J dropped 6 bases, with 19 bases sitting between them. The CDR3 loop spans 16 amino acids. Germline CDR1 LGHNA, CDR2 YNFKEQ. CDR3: CASSRYPEGGANEQFF. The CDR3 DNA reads TGTGCCAGCAGCCGATACCCCGAGGGGGGGGCCAATGAGCAGTTCTTC.

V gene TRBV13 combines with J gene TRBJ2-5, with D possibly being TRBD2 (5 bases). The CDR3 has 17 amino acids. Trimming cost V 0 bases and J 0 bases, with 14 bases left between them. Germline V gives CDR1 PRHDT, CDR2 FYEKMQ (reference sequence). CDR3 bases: TGTGCCAGCAGCTTAGGCCCAGGTAGCGCCAACCAAGAGACCCAGTACTTC. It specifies CASSLGPGSANQETQYF.

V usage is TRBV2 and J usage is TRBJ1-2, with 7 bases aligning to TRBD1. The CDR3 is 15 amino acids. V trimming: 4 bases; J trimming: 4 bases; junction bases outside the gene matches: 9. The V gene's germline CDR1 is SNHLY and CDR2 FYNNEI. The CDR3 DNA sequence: TGTGCCAGCAGTGTAAAGGGGGACAGAGTCTATGGCTACACCTTC. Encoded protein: CASSVKGDRVYGYTF.

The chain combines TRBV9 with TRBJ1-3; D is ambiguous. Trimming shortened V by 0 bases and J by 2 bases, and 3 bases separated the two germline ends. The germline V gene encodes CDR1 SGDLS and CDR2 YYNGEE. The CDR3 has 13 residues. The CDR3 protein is CASSVEPGNTIYF. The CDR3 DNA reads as TGTGCCAGCAGCGTAGAGCCTGGAAACACCATATATTTT.

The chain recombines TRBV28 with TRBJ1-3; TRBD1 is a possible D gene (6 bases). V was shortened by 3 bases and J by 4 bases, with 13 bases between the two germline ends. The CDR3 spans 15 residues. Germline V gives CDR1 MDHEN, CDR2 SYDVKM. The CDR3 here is CASSLAQGVGNTIYF. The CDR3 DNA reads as TGTGCCAGCAGTTTGGCACAGGGAGTCGGAAACACCATATATTTT.

The CDR3: CASSDSSPGRGNYGYTF. CDR3 nucleotides: TGCGCCAGCAGCGACTCTTCACCTGGGAGGGGAAACTATGGCTACACCTTC. The chain is built from TRBV5-1 and TRBJ1-2; maybe TRBD1 (5 bases). The V and J ends lost 4 bases and 2 bases respectively, with 21 bases between them. Germline V lookup: CDR1 SGHRS, CDR2 YFSETQ. The CDR3 extends over 17 amino acids.

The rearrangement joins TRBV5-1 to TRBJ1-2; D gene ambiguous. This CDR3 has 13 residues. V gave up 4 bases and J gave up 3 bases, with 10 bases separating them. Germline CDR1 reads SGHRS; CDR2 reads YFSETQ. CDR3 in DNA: TGCGCCAGCAGCCCGCTCGGTGACTATGGCTACACCTTC. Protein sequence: CASSPLGDYGYTF.

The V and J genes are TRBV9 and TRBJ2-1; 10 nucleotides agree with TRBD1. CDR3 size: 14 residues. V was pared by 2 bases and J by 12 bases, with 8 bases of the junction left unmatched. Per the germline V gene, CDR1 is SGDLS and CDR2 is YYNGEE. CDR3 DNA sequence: TGTGCCAGCAGCGTTTGGGGGACAGGGGACAGGCAGTTCTTC. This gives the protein CASSVWGTGDRQFF. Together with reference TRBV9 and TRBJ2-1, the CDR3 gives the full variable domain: DSGVTQTPKHLITATGQRVTLRCSPRSGDLSVYWYQQSLDQGLQFLIQYYNGEERAKGNILERFSAQQFPDLHSELNLSSLELGDSALYFCASSVWGTGDRQFFGPGTRLTVL.

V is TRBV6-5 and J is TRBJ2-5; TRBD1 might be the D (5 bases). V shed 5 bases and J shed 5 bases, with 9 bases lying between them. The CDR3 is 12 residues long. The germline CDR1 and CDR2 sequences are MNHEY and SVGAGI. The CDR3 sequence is CASSQGWETQYF. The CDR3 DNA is TGTGCCAGCAGTCAGGGATGGGAGACCCAGTACTTC.

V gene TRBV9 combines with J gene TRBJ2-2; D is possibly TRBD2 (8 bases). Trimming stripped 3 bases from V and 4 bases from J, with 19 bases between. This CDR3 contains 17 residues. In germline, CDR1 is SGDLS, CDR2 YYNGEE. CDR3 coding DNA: TGTGCCAGCAGCGCCCCGGGGGGGCAGGGGGGCACCGGGGAGCTGTTTTTT. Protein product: CASSAPGGQGGTGELFF.

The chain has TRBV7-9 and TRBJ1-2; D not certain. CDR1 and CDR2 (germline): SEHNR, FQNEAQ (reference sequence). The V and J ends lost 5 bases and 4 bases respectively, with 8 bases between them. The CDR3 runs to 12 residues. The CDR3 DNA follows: TGTGCCAGCAGCAACGGGGTCTATGGCTACACCTTC. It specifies CASSNGVYGYTF.

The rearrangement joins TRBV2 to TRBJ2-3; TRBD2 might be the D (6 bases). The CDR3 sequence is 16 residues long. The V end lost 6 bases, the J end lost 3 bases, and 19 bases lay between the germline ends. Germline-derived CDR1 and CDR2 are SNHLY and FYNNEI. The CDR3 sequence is CASSTGRGFSTDTQYF. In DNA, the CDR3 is TGTGCCAGCAGCACGGGACGGGGGTTCAGTACAGATACGCAGTATTTT.

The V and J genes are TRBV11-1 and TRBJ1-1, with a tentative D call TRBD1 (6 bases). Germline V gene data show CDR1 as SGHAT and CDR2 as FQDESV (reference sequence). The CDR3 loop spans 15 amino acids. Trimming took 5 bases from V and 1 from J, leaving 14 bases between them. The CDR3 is CASSPQRGTNTEAFF. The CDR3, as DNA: TGTGCCAGCAGCCCCCAGAGGGGGACGAACACTGAAGCTTTCTTT.